These T cell receptor beta chains were read from a single sample in a study of CD8+ T cells in alopecia areata. Repertoires were generated with immunoSEQ multiplex PCR, while TCRdb's copy carries only in-frame clones and drops some. The table has some 180,000 clones, about 53% seen once; the top ten hold roughly 10%. The sequencing here drew on CD8+ T cells sorted from blood, taken at week 24, from a patient treated with tofacitinib. Receptors originate from a human donor with alopecia areata. CDR3s include the opening cysteine and the closing phenylalanine or tryptophan. Fields, in order: CDR3 protein, CDR3 DNA, CDR3 length, V gene, J gene, D gene, clone size. The D gene is left open where the match is weak. Not all rows give a size; the values are once, few, many and, for expanded clones, a class.

CAIDRDRYKMNTEAFF	TGTGCCATCGACCGGGACCGTTACAAAATGAACACTGAAGCTTTCTTT	16	TRBV14	TRBJ1-1	NA	few
CASSLSGGGYEQYF	TGTGCCAGCAGTTTAAGCGGGGGAGGCTACGAGCAGTACTTC	14	TRBV28	TRBJ2-7	TRBD2	NA
CASSTPMQVTDTQYF	TGTGCCAGCAGTACCCCCATGCAGGTCACAGATACGCAGTATTTT	15	TRBV28	TRBJ2-3	NA	NA
CASSQAGRGQFF	TGTGCCAGCAGCCAGGCGGGACGTGGGCAGTTCTTC	12	TRBV4-2	TRBJ2-1	NA	NA
CASSLPGLEQFF	TGTGCCAGCAGCCTCCCCGGACTAGAGCAGTTCTTC	12	TRBV7-2	TRBJ2-1	NA	many
CASSGTGGDRGYTF	TGTGCCAGCAGCGGGACAGGGGGTGACCGTGGCTACACCTTC	14	TRBV9	TRBJ1-2	TRBD1	NA
CASSVGRSGVYGYTF	TGTGCCAGCAGCGTAGGCCGGTCCGGGGTCTATGGCTACACCTTC	15	TRBV9	TRBJ1-2	NA	NA
CASSLPGGNTEAFF	TGTGCCAGCAGTTTGCCCGGAGGGAACACTGAAGCTTTCTTT	14	TRBV5-6	TRBJ1-1	NA	NA
CSVEDPLRGGYEQYF	TGCAGCGTTGAAGATCCTCTCCGGGGGGGTTACGAGCAGTACTTC	15	TRBV29-1	TRBJ2-7	TRBD2	few
CASSGPGQGVNEQFF	TGTGCCAGCAGTGGCCCGGGACAGGGGGTTAATGAGCAGTTCTTC	15	TRBV25-1	TRBJ2-1	TRBD1	NA
CASSMTSSYEQYF	TGTGCCAGCAGCATGACAAGCTCCTACGAGCAGTACTTC	13	TRBV11-3	TRBJ2-7	NA	NA
CASSRGRTDTQYF	TGTGCCAGCAGCAGGGGGAGGACAGATACGCAGTATTTT	13	TRBV14	TRBJ2-3	NA	NA
CASSLAAHEQFF	TGTGCCAGCAGCTTAGCGGCCCATGAGCAGTTCTTC	12	TRBV11-2	TRBJ2-1	NA	NA
CASSQETDTQYF	TGTGCCAGCAGCCAAGAAACAGATACGCAGTATTTT	12	TRBV14	TRBJ2-3	NA	NA
CAWSPPGSWQPQHF	TGTGCCTGGAGTCCCCCGGGTTCGTGGCAGCCCCAGCATTTT	14	TRBV30	TRBJ1-5	NA	few
CASSREDRFYEQYF	TGTGCCAGCAGCCGCGAGGACAGGTTTTACGAGCAGTACTTC	14	TRBV14	TRBJ2-7	TRBD1	NA
CSVEDPGHQDGYTF	TGCAGCGTTGAAGATCCGGGACACCAGGACGGCTACACCTTC	14	TRBV29-1	TRBJ1-2	NA	NA
CASSLGQGAGTEAFF	TGTGCCAGCAGCTTAGGACAGGGGGCGGGCACTGAAGCTTTCTTT	15	TRBV7-6	TRBJ1-1	TRBD1	NA
CASSQGADSRYEQYF	TGCGCCAGCAGCCAAGGGGCGGACTCCCGCTACGAGCAGTACTTC	15	TRBV4-3	TRBJ2-7	NA	few
CASSPGTTYEQYF	TGTGCCAGCAGCCCTGGGACAACCTACGAGCAGTACTTC	13	TRBV11-2	TRBJ2-7	NA	NA
CASSSTGGREETQYF	TGTGCCAGCAGCTCGACAGGGGGCAGGGAAGAGACCCAGTACTTC	15	TRBV7-8	TRBJ2-5	TRBD1	once
CATSRGLGGNSPLHF	TGTGCCACCAGCAGAGGATTAGGGGGGAATTCACCCCTCCACTTT	15	TRBV15	TRBJ1-6	NA	once
CASSGFVLGDRGGETQYF	TGTGCCAGCAGTGGATTTGTGCTAGGAGACAGGGGAGGGGAGACCCAGTACTTC	18	TRBV25-1	TRBJ2-5	NA	NA
CAWTIPGQTYEQYF	TGTGCCTGGACTATACCGGGACAGACCTACGAGCAGTACTTC	14	TRBV30	TRBJ2-7	TRBD1	NA
CAWGPLTTEAFF	TGTGCCTGGGGACCCCTAACGACTGAAGCTTTCTTT	12	TRBV30	TRBJ1-1	NA	NA
CASSQEHLLYGYTF	TGTGCCAGCAGCCAAGAACACCTTCTCTATGGCTACACCTTC	14	TRBV14	TRBJ1-2	NA	few
CANSQGRSLAGGETQYF	TGTGCCAACTCCCAAGGCCGATCACTAGCGGGTGGAGAGACCCAGTACTTC	17	TRBV7-2	TRBJ2-5	TRBD2	NA
CASSQDRWDNYGYTF	TGCGCCAGCAGCCAAGACAGGTGGGATAACTATGGCTACACCTTC	15	TRBV4-3	TRBJ1-2	NA	NA
CASSPENEAFF	TGTGCCAGCAGCCCCGAGAATGAAGCTTTCTTT	11	TRBV9	TRBJ1-1	NA	NA
CASSTKRGNEQFF	TGTGCCAGTAGTACAAAGCGGGGTAATGAGCAGTTCTTC	13	TRBV19	TRBJ2-1	TRBD2	NA
CASSLQGSQETQYF	TGTGCCAGCAGCTTGCAGGGGTCTCAAGAGACCCAGTACTTC	14	TRBV5-6	TRBJ2-5	NA	NA
CASSYSGSYEQYF	TGTGCCAGCAGTTACTCGGGTTCCTACGAGCAGTACTTC	13	TRBV6-5	TRBJ2-7	NA	NA
CASSLSPGGDTQYF	TGTGCCAGCAGCTTAAGTCCTGGAGGAGATACGCAGTATTTT	14	TRBV7-9	TRBJ2-3	NA	NA
CASSYTLTDGYTF	TGTGCCAGCAGTTACACTCTGACAGATGGCTACACCTTC	13	TRBV6-5	TRBJ1-2	NA	once
CASSSRLNSYNEQFF	TGTGCCAGCAGTAGCCGACTCAACTCCTACAATGAGCAGTTCTTC	15	TRBV6-4	TRBJ2-1	NA	NA
CASSQGQGPSYEQYF	TGCGCCAGCAGCCAAGGACAGGGTCCGTCCTACGAGCAGTACTTC	15	TRBV4-1	TRBJ2-7	TRBD1	few
CASRPGLAGETQYF	TGTGCCAGCAGGCCCGGACTAGCAGGGGAGACCCAGTACTTC	14	TRBV2	TRBJ2-5	TRBD2	NA
CASSLEAGAYNEQFF	TGTGCCAGCAGCTTAGAGGCAGGGGCATACAATGAGCAGTTCTTC	15	TRBV11-3	TRBJ2-1	NA	NA
CASSSRGGANVLTF	TGTGCCAGCAGCTCCCGTGGGGGGGCCAACGTCCTGACTTTC	14	TRBV7-6	TRBJ2-6	NA	few
CASSSSPGTGDLKSPLHF	TGTGCCAGCAGCAGCTCGCCCGGGACAGGAGACCTTAAGTCACCCCTCCACTTT	18	TRBV7-6	TRBJ1-6	TRBD1	NA
CASKRDTSPGTEAFF	TGTGCCAGCAAACGGGACACCTCCCCGGGGACTGAAGCTTTCTTT	15	TRBV19	TRBJ1-1	NA	few
CAWRGSSYNEQFF	TGTGCCTGGCGAGGGTCCTCCTACAATGAGCAGTTCTTC	13	TRBV30	TRBJ2-1	NA	NA